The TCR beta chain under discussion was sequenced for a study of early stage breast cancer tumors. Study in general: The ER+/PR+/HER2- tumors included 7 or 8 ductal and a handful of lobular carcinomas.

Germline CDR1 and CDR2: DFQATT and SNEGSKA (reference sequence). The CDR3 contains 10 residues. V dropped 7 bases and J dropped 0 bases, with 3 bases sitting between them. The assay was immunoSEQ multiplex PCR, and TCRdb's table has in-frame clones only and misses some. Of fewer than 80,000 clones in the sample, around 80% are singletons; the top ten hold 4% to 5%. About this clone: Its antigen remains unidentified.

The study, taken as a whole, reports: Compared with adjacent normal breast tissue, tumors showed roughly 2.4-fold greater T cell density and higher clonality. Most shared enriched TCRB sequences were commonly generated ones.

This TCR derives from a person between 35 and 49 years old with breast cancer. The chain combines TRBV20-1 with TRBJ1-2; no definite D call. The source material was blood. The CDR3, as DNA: TGCAGTGTCCCTAACTATGGCTACACCTTC. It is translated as CSVPNYGYTF.